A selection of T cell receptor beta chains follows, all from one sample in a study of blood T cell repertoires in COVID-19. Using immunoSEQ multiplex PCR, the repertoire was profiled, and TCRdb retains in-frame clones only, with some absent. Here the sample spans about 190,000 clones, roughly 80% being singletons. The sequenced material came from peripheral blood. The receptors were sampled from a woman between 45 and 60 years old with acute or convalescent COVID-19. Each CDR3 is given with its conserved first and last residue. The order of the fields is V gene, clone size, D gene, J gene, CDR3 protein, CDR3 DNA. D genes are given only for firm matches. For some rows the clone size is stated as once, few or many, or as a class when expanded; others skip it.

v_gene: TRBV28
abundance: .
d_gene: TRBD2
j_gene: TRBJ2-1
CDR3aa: CASSESASGRGNEQFF
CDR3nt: TGTGCCAGCAGTGAATCCGCTAGCGGGAGGGGGAATGAGCAGTTCTTC

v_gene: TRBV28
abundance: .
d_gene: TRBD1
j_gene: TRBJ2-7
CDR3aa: CASSALVGTGAYEQYF
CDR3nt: TGTGCCAGCAGTGCCCTAGTGGGGACAGGGGCTTACGAGCAGTACTTC

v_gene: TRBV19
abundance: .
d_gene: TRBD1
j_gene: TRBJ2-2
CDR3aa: CVSTLFDWTGPNTGELFF
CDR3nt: TGTGTCAGTACCCTTTTTGATTGGACAGGGCCGAACACCGGGGAGCTGTTTTTT

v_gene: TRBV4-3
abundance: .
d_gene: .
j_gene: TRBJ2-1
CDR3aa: CASSQDRGWEQFF
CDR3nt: TGCGCCAGCAGCCAAGATAGGGGATGGGAGCAGTTCTTC

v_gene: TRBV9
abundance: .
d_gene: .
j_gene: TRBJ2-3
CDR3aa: CASSDNGQLDTQYF
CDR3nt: TGTGCCAGCAGCGACAATGGACAGCTAGATACGCAGTATTTT

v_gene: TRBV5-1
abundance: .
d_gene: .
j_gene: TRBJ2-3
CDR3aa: CATGWGDTDTQYF
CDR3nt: TGCGCCACCGGGTGGGGGGACACAGATACGCAGTATTTT

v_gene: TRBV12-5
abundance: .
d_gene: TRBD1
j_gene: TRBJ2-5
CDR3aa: CASGFPGQGGQETQYF
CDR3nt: TGTGCTAGTGGTTTCCCGGGACAGGGAGGCCAAGAGACCCAGTACTTC

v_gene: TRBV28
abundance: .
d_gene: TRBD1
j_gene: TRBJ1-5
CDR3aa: CATGGTGPNQPQHF
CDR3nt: TGTGCCACCGGGGGGACAGGGCCTAATCAGCCCCAGCATTTT

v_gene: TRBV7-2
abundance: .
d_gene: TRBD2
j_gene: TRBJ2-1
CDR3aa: CASSGGALYNEQFF
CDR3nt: TGTGCGTCCTCGGGGGGAGCTTTGTACAATGAGCAGTTCTTC

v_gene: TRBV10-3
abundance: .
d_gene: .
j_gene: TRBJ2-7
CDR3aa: CAISGGQTWSYEQYF
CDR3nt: TGTGCCATCAGTGGCGGACAAACCTGGTCCTACGAGCAGTACTTC

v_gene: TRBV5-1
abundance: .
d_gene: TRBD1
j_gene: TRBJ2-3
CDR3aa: CASSWSGQGADTQYF
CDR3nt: TGCGCCAGCAGCTGGTCGGGACAGGGAGCAGATACGCAGTATTTT

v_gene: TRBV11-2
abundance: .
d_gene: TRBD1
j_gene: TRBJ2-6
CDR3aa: CASALGLTGGKTGANVLTF
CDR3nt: TGTGCCAGCGCCCTGGGCCTGACAGGGGGCAAGACTGGGGCCAACGTCCTGACTTTC

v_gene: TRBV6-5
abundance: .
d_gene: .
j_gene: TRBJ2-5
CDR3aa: CASSYRTSRRETQYF
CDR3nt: TGTGCCAGCAGTTACAGAACTAGCAGGCGAGAGACCCAGTACTTC

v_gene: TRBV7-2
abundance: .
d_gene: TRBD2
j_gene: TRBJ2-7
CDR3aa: CASSRTSGYEQYF
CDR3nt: TGTGCCAGCAGCCGGACTAGCGGGTACGAGCAGTACTTC

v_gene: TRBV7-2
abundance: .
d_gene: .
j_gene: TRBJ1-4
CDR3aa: CASSLAYADEKLFF
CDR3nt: TGTGCCAGCAGCTTAGCGTATGCAGATGAAAAACTGTTTTTT

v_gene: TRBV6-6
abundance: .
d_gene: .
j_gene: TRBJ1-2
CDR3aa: CASSYDGVYGYTF
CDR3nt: TGTGCCAGCAGTTACGACGGAGTCTATGGCTACACCTTC

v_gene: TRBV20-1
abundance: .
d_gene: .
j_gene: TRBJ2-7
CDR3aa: CSASASYEQYF
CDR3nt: TGCAGTGCTAGCGCGTCCTACGAGCAGTACTTC

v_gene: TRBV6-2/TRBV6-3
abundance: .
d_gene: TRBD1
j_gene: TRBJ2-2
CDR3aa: CASRYRGTGELFF
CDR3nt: TGTGCCAGCAGGTACAGGGGCACCGGGGAGCTGTTTTTT

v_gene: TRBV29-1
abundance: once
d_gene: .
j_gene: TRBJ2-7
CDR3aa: CSVADAGKPLEQYF
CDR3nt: TGCAGCGTTGCCGACGCAGGGAAGCCTCTCGAGCAGTACTTC

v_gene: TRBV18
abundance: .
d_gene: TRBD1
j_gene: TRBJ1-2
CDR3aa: CASSPQPGQTRGYTF
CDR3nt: TGTGCCAGCTCACCGCAACCGGGACAGACACGAGGCTACACCTTC

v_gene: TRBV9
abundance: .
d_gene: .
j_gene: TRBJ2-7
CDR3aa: CASSSFGDSRAVQYF
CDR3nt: TGTGCCAGCAGCTCCTTTGGGGACTCTCGAGCAGTGCAGTACTTC

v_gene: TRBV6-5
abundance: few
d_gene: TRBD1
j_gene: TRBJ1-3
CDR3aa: CASRDGTGGGNTIYF
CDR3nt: TGTGCCAGCAGAGACGGGACAGGGGGTGGAAACACCATATATTTT

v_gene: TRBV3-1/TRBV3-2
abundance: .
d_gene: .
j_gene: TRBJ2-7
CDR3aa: CASSQEGRDYYYEQYF
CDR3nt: TGTGCCAGCAGCCAAGAGGGCAGGGATTATTACTACGAGCAGTACTTC

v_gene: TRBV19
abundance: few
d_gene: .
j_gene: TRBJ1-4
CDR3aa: CASSILRGEKLFF
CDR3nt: TGTGCCAGTAGTATACTCCGAGGGGAAAAACTGTTTTTT

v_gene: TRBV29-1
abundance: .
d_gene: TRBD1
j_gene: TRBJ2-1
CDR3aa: CSVTKTGLKFF
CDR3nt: TGCAGCGTTACTAAGACAGGGTTAAAGTTCTTC

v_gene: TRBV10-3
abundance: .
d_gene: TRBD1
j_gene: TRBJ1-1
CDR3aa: CAAKGQENTEAFF
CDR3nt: TGTGCCGCCAAGGGACAGGAGAACACTGAAGCTTTCTTT

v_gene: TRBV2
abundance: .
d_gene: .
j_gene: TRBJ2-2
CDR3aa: CASNPLRAGELFF
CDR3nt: TGTGCCAGCAACCCCTTGCGGGCCGGGGAGCTGTTTTTT

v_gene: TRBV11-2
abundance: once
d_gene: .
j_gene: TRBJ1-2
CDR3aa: CASSLATSGGSYGYTF
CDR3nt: TGTGCCAGCAGCTTAGCCACCTCCGGGGGGTCGTATGGCTACACCTTC

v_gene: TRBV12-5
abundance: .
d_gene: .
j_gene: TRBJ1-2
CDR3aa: CASGIRGYNTNYGYTF
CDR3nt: TGTGCTAGTGGTATCCGGGGATACAACACCAACTATGGCTACACCTTC

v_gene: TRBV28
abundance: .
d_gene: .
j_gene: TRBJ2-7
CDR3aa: CASSLAGGYEQYF
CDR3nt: TGTGCCAGCAGTTTGGCAGGGGGGTACGAGCAGTACTTC

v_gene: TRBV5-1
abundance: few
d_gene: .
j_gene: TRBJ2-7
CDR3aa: CASSLGQAPRYEQYF
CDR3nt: TGCGCCAGCAGCTTGGGACAGGCCCCCCGGTACGAGCAGTACTTC

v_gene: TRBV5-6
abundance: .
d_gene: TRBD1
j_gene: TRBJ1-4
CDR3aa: CASSLLGQGVDEKLFF
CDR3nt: TGTGCCAGCAGCCTCCTGGGACAGGGGGTTGATGAAAAACTGTTTTTT

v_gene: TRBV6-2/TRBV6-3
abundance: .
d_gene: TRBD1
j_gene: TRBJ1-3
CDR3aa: CASSARTGAGNTIYF
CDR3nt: TGTGCCAGCAGTGCACGGACAGGGGCTGGAAACACCATATATTTT

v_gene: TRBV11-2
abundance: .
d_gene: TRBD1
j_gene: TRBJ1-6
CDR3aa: CASSPTGATNSPLHF
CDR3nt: TGTGCCAGCAGTCCCACAGGGGCCACCAATTCACCCCTCCACTTT

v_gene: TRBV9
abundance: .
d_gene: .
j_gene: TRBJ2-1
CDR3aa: CASSAGQLEYNEQFF
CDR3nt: TGTGCCAGCAGCGCCGGACAGCTAGAGTACAATGAGCAGTTCTTC

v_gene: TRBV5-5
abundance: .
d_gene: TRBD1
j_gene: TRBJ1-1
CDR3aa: CASSPRDRVFGAFF
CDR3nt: TGTGCCAGCAGCCCTCGGGACAGGGTTTTCGGAGCTTTCTTT

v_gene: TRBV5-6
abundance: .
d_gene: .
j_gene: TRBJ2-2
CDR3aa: CASSFVPRNTGELFF
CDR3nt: TGTGCCAGCAGCTTCGTACCGAGGAACACCGGGGAGCTGTTTTTT

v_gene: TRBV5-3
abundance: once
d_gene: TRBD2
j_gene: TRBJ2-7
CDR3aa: CARSLAGPGGAGVLCEQYF
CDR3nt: TGTGCCAGAAGCTTGGCGGGACCGGGGGGGGCGGGGGTGCTTTGCGAGCAGTACTTC

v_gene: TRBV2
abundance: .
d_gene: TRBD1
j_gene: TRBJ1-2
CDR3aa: CASSSEGTADMGGYTF
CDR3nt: TGTGCCAGCAGTTCCGAAGGGACAGCGGATATGGGGGGCTACACCTTC

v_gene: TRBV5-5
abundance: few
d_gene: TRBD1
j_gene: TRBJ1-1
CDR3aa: CASRGQAMNIEAFF
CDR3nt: TGTGCCAGCAGAGGACAGGCTATGAACATTGAAGCTTTCTTT

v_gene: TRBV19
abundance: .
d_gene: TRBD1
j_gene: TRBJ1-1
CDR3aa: CASTDGILRGRETEAFF
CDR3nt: TGTGCCAGTACCGACGGGATCCTCAGGGGGCGGGAAACTGAAGCTTTCTTT

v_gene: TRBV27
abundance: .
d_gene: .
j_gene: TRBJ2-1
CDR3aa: CASSLGPDRPNEQFF
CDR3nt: TGTGCCAGCAGTTTGGGCCCCGATCGTCCCAATGAGCAGTTCTTC

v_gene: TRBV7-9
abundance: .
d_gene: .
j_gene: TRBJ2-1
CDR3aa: CASSFKRRSSYNEQFF
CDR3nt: TGTGCCAGCAGCTTTAAGCGGAGAAGCTCCTACAATGAGCAGTTCTTC

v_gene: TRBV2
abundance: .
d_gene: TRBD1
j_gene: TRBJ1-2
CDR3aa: CASRQGISYGYTF
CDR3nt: TGTGCCAGCAGACAGGGGATCAGCTATGGCTACACCTTC

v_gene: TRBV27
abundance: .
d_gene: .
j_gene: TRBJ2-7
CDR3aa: CASSLKHPSYEQYF
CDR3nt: TGTGCCAGCAGTTTAAAACACCCCTCCTACGAGCAGTACTTC

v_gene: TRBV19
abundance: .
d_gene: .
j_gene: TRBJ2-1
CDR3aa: CASSTTGYSYNEQFF
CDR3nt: TGTGCCAGTAGTACAACGGGGTACTCCTACAATGAGCAGTTCTTC

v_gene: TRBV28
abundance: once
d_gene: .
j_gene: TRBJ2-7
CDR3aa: CASSWAPGESSYEQYF
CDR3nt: TGTGCCAGCAGTTGGGCCCCTGGGGAGAGCTCCTACGAGCAGTACTTC

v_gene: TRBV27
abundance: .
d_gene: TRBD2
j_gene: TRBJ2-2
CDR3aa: CASSSSLAGGYTGELFF
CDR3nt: TGTGCCAGCAGTTCATCACTAGCGGGAGGATACACCGGGGAGCTGTTTTTT

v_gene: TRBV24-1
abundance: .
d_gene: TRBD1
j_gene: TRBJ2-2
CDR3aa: CATSDPRQGPGELFF
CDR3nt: TGTGCCACCAGTGATCCGAGACAGGGGCCGGGGGAGCTGTTTTTT

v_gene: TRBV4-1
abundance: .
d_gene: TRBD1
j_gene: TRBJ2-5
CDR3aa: CASSLPGQQETQYF
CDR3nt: TGCGCCAGCAGCCTACCGGGACAGCAAGAGACCCAGTACTTC

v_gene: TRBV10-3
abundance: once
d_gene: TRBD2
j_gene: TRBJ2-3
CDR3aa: CAISEPGTSGQVWGTDTQYF
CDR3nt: TGTGCCATCAGTGAACCCGGGACTAGCGGGCAGGTCTGGGGAACAGATACGCAGTATTTT

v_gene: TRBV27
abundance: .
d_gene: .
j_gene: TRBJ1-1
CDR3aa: CASGRQLNTEAFF
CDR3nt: TGTGCCAGCGGAAGACAGTTGAACACTGAAGCTTTCTTT

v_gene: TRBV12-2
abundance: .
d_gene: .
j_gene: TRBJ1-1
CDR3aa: CASRPGGKLKGFF
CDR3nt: TGTGCAAGTCGCCCGGGGGGTAAACTAAAGGGATTCTTT